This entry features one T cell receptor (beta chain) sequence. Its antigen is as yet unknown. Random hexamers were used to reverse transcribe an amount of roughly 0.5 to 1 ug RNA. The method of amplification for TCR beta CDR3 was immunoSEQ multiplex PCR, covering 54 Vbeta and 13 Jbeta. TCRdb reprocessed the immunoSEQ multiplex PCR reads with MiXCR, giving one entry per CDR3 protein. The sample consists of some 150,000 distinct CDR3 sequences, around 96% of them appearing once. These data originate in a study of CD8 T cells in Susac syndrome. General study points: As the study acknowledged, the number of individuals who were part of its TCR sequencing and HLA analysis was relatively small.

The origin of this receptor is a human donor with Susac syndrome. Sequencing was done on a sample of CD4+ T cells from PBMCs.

The CDR3 DNA sequence: TGTGCCAGCAGCGCTGGGCGGGTGGGGTCGAACACCGGGGAGCTGTTTTTT. Translating gives CASSAGRVGSNTGELFF. The genes are TRBV9 and TRBJ2-2, with a possible D match to TRBD2 (5 bases). V was cut by 3 bases and J by 0 bases, with 15 bases left in between. Germline CDR1 is SGDLS and CDR2 is YYNGEE. The CDR3 totals 17 residues.